This TCR beta chain was obtained from a study of cytomegalovirus exposure and HLA in healthy donors. The germline V gene encodes CDR1 KGHSH and CDR2 LQKENI. CDR3 length equals 15 residues. V lost 3 bases, J lost 0 bases, and 11 bases lay in between. With 60 Vbeta and 13 Jbeta primers, the PCR was carried out. The assay was immunoSEQ multiplex PCR, and TCRdb's table has in-frame clones only and misses some. The profile shows more than 95,000 clones, over 70% of them singletons. The source is a male donor in good health and CMV-seronegative. Sequencing was performed on PBMCs. The chain has TRBV18 and TRBJ1-1, with D perhaps matching TRBD1 (6 bases). CDR3 amino acids: CASSPGGDMNTEAFF. Written as DNA, the CDR3 is TGTGCCAGCTCACCCGGTGGGGACATGAACACTGAAGCTTTCTTT.